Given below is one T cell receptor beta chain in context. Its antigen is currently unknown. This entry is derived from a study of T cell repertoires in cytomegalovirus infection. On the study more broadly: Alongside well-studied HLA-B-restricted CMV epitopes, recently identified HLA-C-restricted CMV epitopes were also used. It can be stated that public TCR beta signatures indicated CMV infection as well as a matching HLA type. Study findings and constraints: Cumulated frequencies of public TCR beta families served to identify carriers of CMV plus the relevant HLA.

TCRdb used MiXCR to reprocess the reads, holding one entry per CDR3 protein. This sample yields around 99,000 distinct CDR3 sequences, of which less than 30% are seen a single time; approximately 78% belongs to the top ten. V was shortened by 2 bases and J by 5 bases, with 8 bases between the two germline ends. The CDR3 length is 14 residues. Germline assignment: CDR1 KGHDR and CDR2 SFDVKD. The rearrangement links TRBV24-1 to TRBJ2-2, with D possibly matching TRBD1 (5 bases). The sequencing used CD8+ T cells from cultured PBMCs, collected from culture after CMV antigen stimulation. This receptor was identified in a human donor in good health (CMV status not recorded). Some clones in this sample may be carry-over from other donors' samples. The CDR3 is CATSDSTETGELFF. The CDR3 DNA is TGTGCCACCAGTGATTCGACAGAGACCGGGGAGCTGTTTTTT.